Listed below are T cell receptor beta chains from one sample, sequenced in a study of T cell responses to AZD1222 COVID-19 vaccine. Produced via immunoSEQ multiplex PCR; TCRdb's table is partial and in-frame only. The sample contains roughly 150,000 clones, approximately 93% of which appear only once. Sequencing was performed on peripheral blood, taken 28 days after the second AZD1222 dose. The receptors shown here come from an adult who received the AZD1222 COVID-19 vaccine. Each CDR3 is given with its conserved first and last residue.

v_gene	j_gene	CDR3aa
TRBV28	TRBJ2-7	CASRREPSYEQYF
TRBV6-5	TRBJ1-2	CASSNDRDRVF
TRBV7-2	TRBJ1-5	CASSLDLAGPRNQPQHF
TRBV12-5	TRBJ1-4	CASGLGRANEKLFF
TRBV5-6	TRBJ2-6	CASSLWARIGPGANVLTF
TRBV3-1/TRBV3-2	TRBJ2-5	CASSQDRGRTQYF
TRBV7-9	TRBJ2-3	CASSLVQGPDTQYF
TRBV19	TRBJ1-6	CASSITPYNSPLHF
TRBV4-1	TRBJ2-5	CASSQDGSPETQYF
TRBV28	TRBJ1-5	CASSLLVGGEQPQHF
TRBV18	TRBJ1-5	CASSPGTGDQPQHF
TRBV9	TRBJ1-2	CASSPRMGQNYGYTF